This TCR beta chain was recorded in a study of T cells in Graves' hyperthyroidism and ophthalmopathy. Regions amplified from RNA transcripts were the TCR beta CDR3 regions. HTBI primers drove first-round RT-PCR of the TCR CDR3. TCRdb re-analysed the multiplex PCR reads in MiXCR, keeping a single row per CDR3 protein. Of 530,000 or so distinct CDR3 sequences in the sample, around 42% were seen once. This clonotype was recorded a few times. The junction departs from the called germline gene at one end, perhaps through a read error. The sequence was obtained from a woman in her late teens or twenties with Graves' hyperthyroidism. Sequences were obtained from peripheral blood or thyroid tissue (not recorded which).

In DNA, the CDR3 is TGTGCCAGCAGCCCCCCGGGACTAGCGGGAGGAGGGGAGCAGTTTTTT. Its protein product is CASSPPGLAGGGEQFF. V usage is TRBV9 and J usage is TRBJ2-2, with 15 bases lining up with TRBD2. The CDR3 is made up of 16 amino acids. Germline lookup yields CDR1 SGDLS and CDR2 YYNGEE. Looking up the rest from reference TRBV9 and TRBJ2-2 gives the full variable domain: DSGVTQTPKHLITATGQRVTLRCSPRSGDLSVYWYQQSLDQGLQFLIQYYNGEERAKGNILERFSAQQFPDLHSELNLSSLELGDSALYFCASSPPGLAGGGEQFFGEGSRLTVL.